The clone carrying this T cell receptor beta chain has just one count. The data originate from a study of cytomegalovirus exposure and HLA in healthy donors. Study summary: The same platform was used for the 100 to 150 validation repertoires and the approximately 670 first-cohort repertoires, a later analysis reported.

The repertoire was sequenced with immunoSEQ multiplex PCR; TCRdb's copy has only in-frame clones and lacks some. The sample has approximately 150,000 clones; roughly 84% are singletons. The clonotype was recovered from a man under 40 in good health and CMV-seropositive. Sequencing input: PBMCs.

This CDR3 is CASSVGTSDWTDTQYF. The DNA of the CDR3 is TGTGCCAGCAGCGTTGGGACTAGCGATTGGACAGATACGCAGTATTTT. The V and J genes are TRBV9 and TRBJ2-3; the match to TRBD2 covers 10 bases. The CDR3 has 16 residues. V lost 2 bases to trimming and J lost 3 bases; unmatched junction nucleotides: 6. CDR1 SGDLS and CDR2 YYNGEE come from the germline V gene.